What follows are 5 T cell receptor beta chains derived from one specimen sequenced in a study of beta chain features in type 1 diabetes. Expressed TCRB transcripts were sequenced, since all the RNA that had been isolated was reverse transcribed. Profiling relied on immunoSEQ multiplex PCR, and the TCRdb table lists in-frame clones only, not all of them. The data contain about 150,000 clones, over 7.5% of them singletons. The sequenced sample was central memory CD4+ T cells from blood. These TCRs come from a man between 18 and 29 years old in good health.

This clone occurred many times. The V call is TRBV13, the J call TRBJ2-7, with a weak D call TRBD1 (5 bases). The germline CDR1 and CDR2 sequences are PRHDT and FYEKMQ (reference sequence). Trimming took off 5 bases at V and 6 bases at J, with 17 bases between the two ends. This CDR3 spans 14 amino acids. The CDR3 DNA reads as TGTGCCAGCAGCCTGACGACAGTACCCTTCGAGCAGTACTTC. Translation: CASSLTTVPFEQYF.

This chain uses TRBV28 with TRBJ2-1; D might be TRBD2 (6 bases). This CDR3 is 16 amino acids long. V was clipped by 4 bases and J by 0 bases, with 13 bases between them. The germline V gene encodes CDR1 MDHEN and CDR2 SYDVKM. Here the CDR3 DNA reads TGTGCCAGCAGTTCGCCTGCGGGAAGCTCCTACAATGAGCAGTTCTTC. It translates to CASSSPAGSSYNEQFF. Using reference TRBV28 and TRBJ2-1 for the parts outside the CDR3, the full variable domain is DVKVTQSSRYLVKRTGEKVFLECVQDMDHENMFWYRQDPGLGLRLIYFSYDVKMKEKGDIPEGYSVSREKKERFSLILESASTNQTSMYLCASSSPAGSSYNEQFFGPGTRLTVL.

The chain combines TRBV7-2 with TRBJ1-5; D is ambiguous. This CDR3 is built from 12 residues. CDR1 and CDR2 (germline): SGHTA, FQGNSA. Trimming pared 5 bases from V and 6 bases from J, leaving 8 bases between. The CDR3 DNA follows: TGTGCCAGCAGCGGAGGTGGTCAGCCCCAGCATTTT. Its translation is CASSGGGQPQHF.

This clone has a count of ten or more. The chain uses TRBV4-2 and TRBJ1-1; no clear D. Germline-derived CDR1 and CDR2 are LGHNA and YNFKEQ. V dropped 0 bases and J dropped 7 bases, with 9 bases sitting between them. This CDR3 spans 13 amino acids. The chain's CDR3 is CASSQDFSREAFF. The DNA of the CDR3 is TGTGCCAGCAGCCAAGATTTCTCCCGTGAAGCTTTCTTT.

This clone was seen more than once but under ten times. The gene calls are TRBV30 and TRBJ2-7; a possible D gene is TRBD2 (5 bases). The CDR3 is made up of 13 amino acids. Per the germline V gene, CDR1 is GTSNPN and CDR2 is SVGIG (reference sequence). Trimming removed 4 bases at V and 3 bases at J, with 13 bases between. This chain's CDR3 is CAWKPGWHYEQYF. As DNA, the CDR3 is TGTGCCTGGAAGCCGGGGTGGCACTACGAGCAGTACTTC.